This note documents a single TCR beta chain sequence. This clonotype was seen a handful of times. Its target antigen remains unknown. Within one base of it there is no much larger clone, and no base qualities were kept. The sequencer listed for this sample is Illumina NovaSeq 6000. TCRalpha and TCRbeta cDNA libraries were built by 5'RACE with constant-segment primers, adding sample barcodes and unique molecular identifiers. Trizol reagent was used to extract RNA from every sample. Libraries were amplified in two PCR steps, with a second sample barcode and Illumina TruSeq adapters added in the second step. Sequencing of the libraries was done on an Illumina NovaSeq, producing 2 x 150 bp paired-end reads. Per the authors' processing: With migec v1.2.7, reads were demultiplexed and then collapsed into UMI-guided consensus sequences. Using mixcr v2.1.11, UMI consensuses were aligned to TRA and TRB V and J templates and then assembled into clonotypes. A clonotype was counted as expanded or contracted only if both edgeR and NoisET called the change significant, with noise models trained on biological replicates. edgeR calls used a false discovery rate-adjusted p below 0.01 and a log2 fold-change threshold of 1. As an exploratory analysis of dynamics, PCA with hierarchical clustering was applied to max-normalized trajectories of the 1000 most abundant clonotypes. Each responding clone was given a CD4 or CD8 phenotype based on the CD4+ and CD8+ repertoires, which had been sequenced separately. TCRdb reworked the public reads: Q25 trimming with fastp, MiXCR clone assembly, productive beta chains retained. Every distinct CDR3 protein forms one entry, paired with its most common genes and DNA. What appears here as the V and J calls and clone size reflects TCRdb's work, not the paper's. The sample records hundreds of thousands of distinct CDR3 sequences, more than 15% of which are singletons. The ten largest clones capture roughly 21% of the sample.

Trimming costs V 3 bases and J 7 bases, and their ends lie 10 bases apart. Spanning cysteine to phenylalanine, the CDR3 consists of 14 amino acids. Just CDR3 DNA is preserved here, 42 bases in frame from base 1. Sequences LNHNV (CDR1) and YYDKDF (CDR2) are obtained from the germline V gene (reference sequence). PBMCs were isolated by Ficoll-Paque density gradient centrifugation. This sample stems from a study of T-cell memory formation after mild COVID-19 (dated by TCRdb to the early 2020s). Describing the broader study: Most TCR sequence clusters were specific to one of the two donors. T-cell clones expanding and contracting after mild COVID-19 in two donors were tracked by longitudinal TCRalpha and TCRbeta repertoire sequencing. Two young, previously healthy adult volunteers made up the cohort, one male and one female.

Study-level results and caveats: The detection of some responding clones in pre-infection memory suggests that pre-existing cross-reactive memory T cells joined the SARS-CoV-2 response. Clones that contracted from day 15 to 85 showed balanced CD4/CD8 phenotypes, whereas a second wave of clones that expanded from day 15 to 37 leaned towards CD4+. The study included only a couple of mild cases, and larger cohorts that include severe cases with pre-infection samples were judged to be necessary. The second-wave clones that peaked on day 37 were not confirmed to be SARS-CoV-2 specific. Contracting CD4+ clones appeared mostly in the CM and EM memory subsets, whereas CD8+ clones were enriched in EMRA.

The chain couples TRBV15 to TRBJ1-6, with a weak D call of TRBD1 (5 bases match). The clonotype originates from a man aged 18 to 29 who had mild COVID-19 (a few samples of this study predate the infection). The sample titles of this study are shuffled in the database, so cell type and time point are left out; the donor was told from shared clones. The material sequenced was PBMCs or a T cell subset sorted from them (not recorded which). The CDR3 protein sequence reads: CATSSRDGNSPLHF. The sequenced DNA is TGTGCCACCAGCAGCCGGGACGGAAATTCACCCCTCCACTTT.